These T cell receptor beta chains were read from a single sample in a study of blood T cell repertoires in COVID-19. Only in-frame clones appear in the TCRdb table, and some are missing; sequencing was by immunoSEQ multiplex PCR. The sample records around 130,000 clones, 75% to 90% being singletons. The sequenced sample consisted of peripheral blood. The receptor set was obtained from a human donor in a cohort sampled during active COVID-19. Both conserved end residues are part of each CDR3. A D gene is named only where the DNA matches it firmly. Clone size is shown for a subset of rows, as once, few, many or a class of expanded clone.

d_call | j_call | clone_size | v_call | cdr3_nt | cdr3_aa
- | TRBJ2-5 | once | TRBV12-3/TRBV12-4 | TGTGCCAGCAGTCTGGGGCGCCAAGAGACCCAGTACTTC | CASSLGRQETQYF
TRBD2 | TRBJ2-5 | - | TRBV3-1/TRBV3-2 | TGTGCCAGCAGTCCTAGCGGGGCCAAGGGGGAGACCCAGTACTTC | CASSPSGAKGETQYF
TRBD1 | TRBJ2-3 | few | TRBV7-2 | TGTGCCAGCAGCCGGGACAGGGGGCGAACAGATACGCAGTATTTT | CASSRDRGRTDTQYF
TRBD2 | TRBJ2-3 | - | TRBV18 | TGTGCCAGCTCACCCCTCCCCGGGACTAGCTCCACAGATACGCAGTATTTT | CASSPLPGTSSTDTQYF
- | TRBJ1-1 | once | TRBV5-6 | TGTGCCAGCAGCTTTATGAACACTGAAGCTTTCTTT | CASSFMNTEAFF
TRBD2 | TRBJ2-5 | few | TRBV5-4 | TGTGCCAGCAGCCCTAGCGGGGGGGTTATAAACCAAGAGACCCAGTACTTC | CASSPSGGVINQETQYF
TRBD2 | TRBJ2-1 | few | TRBV5-1 | TGCGCCAGCAGCCCGTCTGGGACTAGCTATAGTGAGCAGTTCTTC | CASSPSGTSYSEQFF
TRBD1 | TRBJ1-6 | - | TRBV7-2 | TGTGCCAGCAGCTGGGACAGGGTCCGGTCACCCCTCCACTTT | CASSWDRVRSPLHF
TRBD2 | TRBJ2-1 | - | TRBV11-2 | TGTGCCAGCAGCTCGAGCGGGAGGGCCAATGAGCAGTTCTTC | CASSSSGRANEQFF
- | TRBJ2-3 | - | TRBV10-3 | TGTGCCATCAGAGACGACAACACAGATACGCAGTATTTT | CAIRDDNTDTQYF
- | TRBJ1-1 | - | TRBV5-6 | TGTGCCAGCAGCTATCCACAGGGTTTAAGGACTGAAGCTTTCTTT | CASSYPQGLRTEAFF
TRBD1 | TRBJ2-1 | - | TRBV29-1 | TGCAGCGGAAGAACGGGACAGCTGAATGAGCAGTTCTTC | CSGRTGQLNEQFF
- | TRBJ2-5 | - | TRBV7-9 | TGTGCCAGCAGAACAACTAGCAGTCGGGGCCAGTACTTC | CASRTTSSRGQYF
- | TRBJ2-3 | - | TRBV7-2 | TGTGCCAGCAGCCTGGGACTCGGCACAGATACGCAGTATTTT | CASSLGLGTDTQYF
- | TRBJ1-6 | - | TRBV19 | TGTGCCAGTAGTGGACCGACAGGCCAGGGGACACCCCTCCACTTT | CASSGPTGQGTPLHF
TRBD1 | TRBJ1-5 | - | TRBV19 | TGTGCCAGTAGAAGGGAGGACAGGTCGTTTCAGCCCCAGCATTTT | CASRREDRSFQPQHF
TRBD1 | TRBJ1-1 | - | TRBV11-2 | TGTGCCAGCAGCTTCGACAGGGTGGCTTTCTTT | CASSFDRVAFF
TRBD1 | TRBJ2-1 | - | TRBV14 | TGTGCCAGCAGCCAAGCTACCGGGACAGGCGGTTCATACAATGAGCAGTTCTTC | CASSQATGTGGSYNEQFF
TRBD2 | TRBJ2-1 | few | TRBV6-5 | TGTGCCAGCACTCCTAGCGGGACCTACAATGAGCAGTTCTTC | CASTPSGTYNEQFF
TRBD2 | TRBJ2-2 | - | TRBV7-2 | TGTGCCAGCACCCTGGCCACACTAGCGATAACCGGGGAGCTGTTTTTT | CASTLATLAITGELFF
- | TRBJ1-1 | - | TRBV5-1 | TGCGCCAGCAGCTTGGATGGCAGACAGAACACTGAAGCTTTCTTT | CASSLDGRQNTEAFF
TRBD1 | TRBJ1-1 | - | TRBV12-3/TRBV12-4 | TGTGCCAGCAGTCGACAGGGCGCGGCTTTCTTT | CASSRQGAAFF
TRBD2 | TRBJ2-5 | - | TRBV27 | TGTGCCAGCAGTTTGCAAGCTCGCGGGGGGGGAGAGACCCAGTACTTC | CASSLQARGGGETQYF
TRBD2 | TRBJ2-1 | - | TRBV15 | TGTGCCACCACCCATCGGGAGGTAAATGAGCAGTTCTTC | CATTHREVNEQFF
- | TRBJ1-4 | - | TRBV2 | TGTGCCAGCAGTGATCTTACAGGGAATGAAAAACTGTTTTTT | CASSDLTGNEKLFF
- | TRBJ1-2 | - | TRBV5-1 | TGCGCCAGCAGCTTGGTAGGCCACGAGGCCTATGGCTACACCTTC | CASSLVGHEAYGYTF
- | TRBJ1-1 | - | TRBV12-3/TRBV12-4 | TGTGCCAGCGCTGACCAGGGGAACACTGAAGCTTTCTTT | CASADQGNTEAFF
TRBD2 | TRBJ2-5 | - | TRBV11-3 | TGTGCCAGCAGCTCGCCGCTGGCGGGAGGGCGAGAGACCCAGTACTTC | CASSSPLAGGRETQYF
TRBD2 | TRBJ2-3 | - | TRBV5-1 | TGCGCCAGCAGCTTGGCCGGGAGGACAGATACGCAGTATTTT | CASSLAGRTDTQYF
TRBD1 | TRBJ1-5 | - | TRBV2 | TGTGCCAGCAGCTTCGACAGGGGGCACAATCAGCCCCAGCATTTT | CASSFDRGHNQPQHF
- | TRBJ1-2 | - | TRBV11-3 | TGTGCCAGTTGGGGGGGCGCAGGTGGCTACACCTTC | CASWGGAGGYTF
TRBD2 | TRBJ2-5 | - | TRBV7-2 | TGTGCCAGCAGCTTAGGGACTAGCGGGGGGGAGACCCAGTACTTC | CASSLGTSGGETQYF
TRBD1 | TRBJ1-5 | - | TRBV5-8 | TGTGCCAGCAGCGCAGAACCGGGACAGGGCATTCAGCCCCAGCATTTT | CASSAEPGQGIQPQHF
TRBD1 | TRBJ1-1 | - | TRBV7-9 | TGTGCCAGCAGCTTTCGCGGCACAGGGGGGACTGAAGCTTTCTTT | CASSFRGTGGTEAFF
TRBD2 | TRBJ2-1 | - | TRBV7-8 | TGTGCCAGCAGCCCACCCACTCTAGCGGGAGTAGGTAATGAGCAGTTCTTC | CASSPPTLAGVGNEQFF
- | TRBJ1-1 | - | TRBV6-2/TRBV6-3 | TGTGCCAGCAGTTCAGCGAGGGATGTCACTGAAGCTTTCTTT | CASSSARDVTEAFF
- | TRBJ1-1 | - | TRBV5-5 | TGTGCCAGCAGCTTAATACCAGGGTCGGACACTGAAGCTTTCTTT | CASSLIPGSDTEAFF
- | TRBJ2-3 | - | TRBV5-4 | TGTGCCAGCAGCCCGGGGGGCGGGGGATTCAGCACAGATACGCAGTATTTT | CASSPGGGGFSTDTQYF
TRBD2 | TRBJ2-4 | once | TRBV11-2 | TGTGCCAGCAGCTTAGGGACTAGCACGGGAAACATTCAGTACTTC | CASSLGTSTGNIQYF
- | TRBJ1-2 | - | TRBV11-2 | TGTGCCAGCAGCTTATTTGGGGACGAGGGGGCTAACTATGGCTACACCTTC | CASSLFGDEGANYGYTF
TRBD1 | TRBJ1-2 | - | TRBV18 | TGTGCCAGCTCTACCCGGGACAGTCTCCTCGAGGGCTATGGCTACACCTTC | CASSTRDSLLEGYGYTF
TRBD1 | TRBJ1-5 | - | TRBV19 | TGTGCCAGTAGTCCCCAGGACAGGGGAAATCAGCCCCAGCATTTT | CASSPQDRGNQPQHF
- | TRBJ1-2 | - | TRBV7-2 | TGTGCCAGCAGCTTAGAACGGGGGGGCTATGGCTACACCTTC | CASSLERGGYGYTF
- | TRBJ2-5 | - | TRBV5-4 | TGTGCCAGCTCCGAAGGGGCTTTGGGGGAGACCCAGTACTTC | CASSEGALGETQYF
- | TRBJ1-5 | - | TRBV5-4 | TGTGCCAGCAGCTCCGGACAGCCAAATCAGCCCCAGCATTTT | CASSSGQPNQPQHF
- | TRBJ2-3 | - | TRBV19 | TGTGCCAGTAGTATCGGAGGAGGGTACACAGATACGCAGTATTTT | CASSIGGGYTDTQYF